This is a list of T cell receptor beta chains from one sample in a study of T-cell reconstitution after alpha-beta-depleted transplantation in children. MiXCR, run by TCRdb on the PCR reads, gives a single entry per CDR3 protein. This table has 600,000 to 700,000 distinct CDR3 sequences, over 10% appearing once. The specimen comprised PBMCs, sampled before TCRalphabeta/CD19-depleted stem cell transplant. The receptors here all came from a girl aged 2 to 9 with congenital amegakaryocytic thrombocytopenia, due to receive a stem cell transplant. The CDR3 runs from the conserved cysteine through the conserved F or W. Each record gives: CDR3 DNA, CDR3 protein, V gene, J gene, D gene, clone size. The D gene is left open where the match is weak. The listing skips clone size in some rows; elsewhere it reads once, few, many or a size class.

TGTGCCAGCAGCTTTAGGACCTCTTCAGACTGGACCCCAGCTTTCGATACGCAGTATTTT	CASSFRTSSDWTPAFDTQYF	TRBV7-9	TRBJ2-3	NA	many
TGTGCCAGCAGTTTAAGGAGGGTCACCGGGGAGCTGTTTTTT	CASSLRRVTGELFF	TRBV12-3/TRBV12-4	TRBJ2-2	NA	many
TGTGCCACCAGTGGTACCACAGGGCCAGATACGCAGTATTTT	CATSGTTGPDTQYF	TRBV24-1	TRBJ2-3	NA	many
TGCAGCGTGGCGGGACAGCAGCGCCAAGAGACCCAGTACTTC	CSVAGQQRQETQYF	TRBV29-1	TRBJ2-5	NA	NA
TGTGCCTGGAGTGGTAGGGACTTCTCCTACAATGAGCAGTTCTTC	CAWSGRDFSYNEQFF	TRBV30	TRBJ2-1	NA	NA
TGTGCCAGCAGCCCAAGGGACAGGGCAGGCGAGCAGTACTTC	CASSPRDRAGEQYF	TRBV13	TRBJ2-7	TRBD1	many
TGCAGCGTGGGACAGGTTATTTCCGGGGCCAACGTCCTGACTTTC	CSVGQVISGANVLTF	TRBV29-1	TRBJ2-6	TRBD1	many
TGTGCCAGCAGCTTGGGGTTTGTAGCGGGCTACACAGATACGCAGTATTTT	CASSLGFVAGYTDTQYF	TRBV5-6	TRBJ2-3	TRBD2	NA
TGTGCCAGCAGCTTATGGCTAGCGGGAGCCACAGATACGCAGTATTTT	CASSLWLAGATDTQYF	TRBV13	TRBJ2-3	TRBD2	NA
TGTGCCAGCCCCTTTTCAGAGACCCAGTACTTC	CASPFSETQYF	TRBV27	TRBJ2-5	NA	many
TGTGCCAGCCAGACGAACACTGAAGCTTTCTTT	CASQTNTEAFF	TRBV10-3	TRBJ1-1	NA	few
TGCAGTGCTAGATTCCAGGGGGAAGCTTTCTTT	CSARFQGEAFF	TRBV20-1	TRBJ1-1	NA	many
TGTGCCAGCGGGACAGGGTATTACCTGACTTTC	CASGTGYYLTF	TRBV6-5	TRBJ2-6	TRBD1	many
TGTGCCATCAGTGGTGACAGGGAGTATCAGCCCCAGCATTTT	CAISGDREYQPQHF	TRBV10-3	TRBJ1-5	TRBD1	NA
TGTGCCTGCGGCCAAGGTGGGAGGGTTAGCACAGATACGCAGTATTTT	CACGQGGRVSTDTQYF	TRBV30	TRBJ2-3	TRBD2	few
TGCGCCAGCAGCCAACAGGGTACTTGGGGGACCCAGTACTTC	CASSQQGTWGTQYF	TRBV4-1	TRBJ2-5	NA	few
TGTGCCAGCAGCTCTGCCGAGGAGACTAGCGGGACAGATACGCAGTATTTT	CASSSAEETSGTDTQYF	TRBV5-6	TRBJ2-3	TRBD2	many
TGCAGTGCTAGAGATAAAGGGCCAAGGCCAGGGGCCAACGTCCTGACTTTC	CSARDKGPRPGANVLTF	TRBV20-1	TRBJ2-6	NA	NA
TGCAGCGCAACATGGGAGGTTCCTCTCAATGAGCAGTTCTTC	CSATWEVPLNEQFF	TRBV29-1	TRBJ2-1	NA	many
TGTGCCATCAGTGAGTCCGGGGAGTGGGAGCTGTTTTTT	CAISESGEWELFF	TRBV10-3	TRBJ2-2	NA	NA
TGTGCCTGGAATTCCCCGGATAATGAGCAGTTCTTC	CAWNSPDNEQFF	TRBV30	TRBJ2-1	NA	NA
TGCGCCAGCAGCTTGGCCGAGGGACAGGGCTCCTACGAGCAGTACTTC	CASSLAEGQGSYEQYF	TRBV5-1	TRBJ2-7	TRBD1	NA
TGTGCCAGCAGCGCTTGGCGGGCGCCGAACACCGGGGAGCTGTTTTTT	CASSAWRAPNTGELFF	TRBV27	TRBJ2-2	NA	NA
TGTGCCAGCAGTTTATATGGGGGACTAGCCTCGTGGGGTTACGAGCAGTACTTC	CASSLYGGLASWGYEQYF	TRBV27	TRBJ2-7	TRBD2	few
TGCAGTGCTTCAGGGGGGACGGGTCGCACAGATACGCAGTATTTT	CSASGGTGRTDTQYF	TRBV20-1	TRBJ2-3	NA	NA
TGTGCCAGCAGTCCACCCGGGGCGGCTAATGAAAAACTGTTTTTT	CASSPPGAANEKLFF	TRBV12-3/TRBV12-4	TRBJ1-4	NA	NA
TGCGCCAGCAGCTGGGGACTAGCGCCTTACAATGAGCAGTTCTTC	CASSWGLAPYNEQFF	TRBV5-1	TRBJ2-1	TRBD2	many